The clone carrying this T cell receptor (beta chain) was recorded many times. No antigen is known for it. The data originate from a study of lung T cells in sarcoidosis with Löfgren's syndrome. General observations from the study: TRAV12-1 preferentially paired with TRBV2, with homologous CDR3s.

TCRdb called the reads again in MiXCR, with one record for every CDR3 protein. The sample yields 60,000 or so distinct CDR3 sequences, 20% to 25% seen once. This CDR3 comprises 12 residues. Germline assignment: CDR1 DFQATT and CDR2 SNEGSKA (reference sequence). The ends were cut back, 7 bases at V and 3 bases at J, with 10 bases in the middle. The rearrangement joins TRBV20-1 to TRBJ1-5; D is ambiguous. Material for sequencing was CD4+ T cells from PBMCs. This clonotype originated in a human donor with sarcoidosis (Löfgren's syndrome or another form), or a control subject (not recorded which). The chain's CDR3 is CSVTNSNQPQHF. CDR3 nucleotides: TGCAGTGTGACAAACTCCAATCAGCCCCAGCATTTT.